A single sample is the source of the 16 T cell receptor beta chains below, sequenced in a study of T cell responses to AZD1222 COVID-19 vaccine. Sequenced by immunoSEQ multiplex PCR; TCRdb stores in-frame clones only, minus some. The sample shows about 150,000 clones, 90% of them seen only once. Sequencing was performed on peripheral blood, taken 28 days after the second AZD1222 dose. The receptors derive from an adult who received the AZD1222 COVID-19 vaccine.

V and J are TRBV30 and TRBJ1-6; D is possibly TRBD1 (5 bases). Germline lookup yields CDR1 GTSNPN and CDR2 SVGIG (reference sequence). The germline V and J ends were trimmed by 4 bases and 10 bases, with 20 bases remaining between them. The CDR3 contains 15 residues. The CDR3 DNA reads TGTGCCTGGACAAACGGATGGCAGGGTGGATCACCCCTCCACTTT. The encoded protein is CAWTNGWQGGSPLHF.

CDR3 DNA: TGTGCCAGCACCCCGGGACCTTACTATGGCTACACCTTC. Protein sequence: CASTPGPYYGYTF. J is TRBJ1-2 and V is TRBV12-3 or TRBV12-4, with D possibly matching TRBD1 (5 bases). This CDR3 contains 13 residues. Trimming shortened V by 7 bases and J by 3 bases, and 12 bases separated the two germline ends.

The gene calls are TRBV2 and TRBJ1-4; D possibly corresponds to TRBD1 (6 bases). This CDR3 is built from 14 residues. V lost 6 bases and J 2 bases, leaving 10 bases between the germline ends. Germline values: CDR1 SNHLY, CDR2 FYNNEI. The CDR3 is CASSRGPTNEKLFF. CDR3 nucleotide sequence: TGTGCCAGCAGCCGGGGGCCGACTAATGAAAAACTGTTTTTT.

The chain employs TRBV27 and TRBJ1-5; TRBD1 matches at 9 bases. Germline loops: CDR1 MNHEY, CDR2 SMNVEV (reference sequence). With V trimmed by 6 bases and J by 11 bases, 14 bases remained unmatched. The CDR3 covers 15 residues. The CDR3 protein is CASSGRGQGDGAQHF. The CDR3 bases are TGTGCCAGCAGCGGACGGGGACAGGGTGATGGAGCCCAGCATTTT.

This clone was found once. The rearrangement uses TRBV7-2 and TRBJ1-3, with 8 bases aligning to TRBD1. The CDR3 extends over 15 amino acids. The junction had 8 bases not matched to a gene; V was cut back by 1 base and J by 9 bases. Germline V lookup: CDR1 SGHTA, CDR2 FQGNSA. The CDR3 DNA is TGTGCCAGCAGCTTAGAAGGACAGGGAGGGGTCACCATATATTTT. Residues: CASSLEGQGGVTIYF.

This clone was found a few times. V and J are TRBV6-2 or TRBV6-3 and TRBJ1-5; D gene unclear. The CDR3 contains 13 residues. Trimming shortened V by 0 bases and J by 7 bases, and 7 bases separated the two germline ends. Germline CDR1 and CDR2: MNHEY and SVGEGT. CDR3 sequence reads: CASSYSSVQPQHF. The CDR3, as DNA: TGTGCCAGCAGTTACTCGAGTGTCCAGCCCCAGCATTTT.

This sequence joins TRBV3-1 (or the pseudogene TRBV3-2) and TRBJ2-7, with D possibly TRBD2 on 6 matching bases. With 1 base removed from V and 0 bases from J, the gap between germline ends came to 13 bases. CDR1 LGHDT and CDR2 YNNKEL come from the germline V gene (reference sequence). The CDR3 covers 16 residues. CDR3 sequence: CASSQVSGDFSYEQYF. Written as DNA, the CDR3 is TGTGCCAGCAGCCAAGTTAGCGGAGATTTCTCCTACGAGCAGTACTTC.

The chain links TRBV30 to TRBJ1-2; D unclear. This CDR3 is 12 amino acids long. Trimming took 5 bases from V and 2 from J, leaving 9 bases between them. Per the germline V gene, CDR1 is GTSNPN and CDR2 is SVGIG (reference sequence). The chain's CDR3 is CAWHGRNYGYTF. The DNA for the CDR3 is TGTGCCTGGCATGGACGGAACTATGGCTACACCTTC.

The CDR3 bases are TGTGCCAGCAGCGTAGTAGCGGGAGGGCCGAGCTCCTACAATGAGCAGTTCTTC. It codes for CASSVVAGGPSSYNEQFF. The chain links TRBV9 to TRBJ2-1; 11 nucleotides match TRBD2. CDR3 length: 18 amino acids. V was clipped by 0 bases and J by 0 bases; unmatched bases: 5. Germline loops: CDR1 SGDLS, CDR2 YYNGEE.

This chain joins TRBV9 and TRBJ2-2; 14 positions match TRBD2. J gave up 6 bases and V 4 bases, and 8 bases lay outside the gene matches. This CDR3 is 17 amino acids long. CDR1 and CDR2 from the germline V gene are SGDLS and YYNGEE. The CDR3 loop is CASSKSTSGGASGELFF. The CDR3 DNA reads TGTGCCAGCAGCAAATCGACTAGCGGGGGGGCCTCCGGGGAGCTGTTTTTT.

CDR3 bases: TGTGCCAGCAGTTTCGCAGGGACAGGGCCTTATGGCTACACCTTC. Amino acids: CASSFAGTGPYGYTF. V and J are TRBV27 and TRBJ1-2, with TRBD1 matching 9 bases. The ends lost 3 bases at V and 5 bases at J; junction bases unmatched: 7. CDR1 and CDR2 (germline): MNHEY, SMNVEV (reference sequence). The CDR3 is 15 amino acids.

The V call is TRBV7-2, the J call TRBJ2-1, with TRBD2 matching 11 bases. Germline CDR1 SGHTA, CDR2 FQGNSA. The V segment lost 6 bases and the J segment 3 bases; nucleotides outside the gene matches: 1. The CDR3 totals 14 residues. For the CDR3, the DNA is TGTGCCAGCAGTACTAGCGGGGGCTACAATGAGCAGTTCTTC. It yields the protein CASSTSGGYNEQFF.

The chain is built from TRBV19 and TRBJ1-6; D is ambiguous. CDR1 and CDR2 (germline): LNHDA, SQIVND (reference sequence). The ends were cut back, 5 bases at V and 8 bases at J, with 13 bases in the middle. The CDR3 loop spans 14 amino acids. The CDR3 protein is CASSRAYGDSPLHF. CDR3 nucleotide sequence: TGTGCCAGTAGTCGGGCCTATGGCGATTCACCCCTCCACTTT.

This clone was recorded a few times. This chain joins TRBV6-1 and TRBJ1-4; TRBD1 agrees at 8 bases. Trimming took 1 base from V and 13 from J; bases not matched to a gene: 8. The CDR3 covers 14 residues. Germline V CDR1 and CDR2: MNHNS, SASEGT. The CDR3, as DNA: TGTGCCAGCAGTGAAGTCCCTAAACAGGGGGGACTGTTTTTT. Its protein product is CASSEVPKQGGLFF.

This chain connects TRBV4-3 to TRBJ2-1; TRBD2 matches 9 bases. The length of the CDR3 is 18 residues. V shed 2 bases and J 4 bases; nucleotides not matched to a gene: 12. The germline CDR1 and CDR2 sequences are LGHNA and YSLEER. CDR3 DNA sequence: TGCGCCAGCAGCCAATCCGTCGACGCGGGAGGGAGGTACAATGAGCAGTTCTTC. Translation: CASSQSVDAGGRYNEQFF.

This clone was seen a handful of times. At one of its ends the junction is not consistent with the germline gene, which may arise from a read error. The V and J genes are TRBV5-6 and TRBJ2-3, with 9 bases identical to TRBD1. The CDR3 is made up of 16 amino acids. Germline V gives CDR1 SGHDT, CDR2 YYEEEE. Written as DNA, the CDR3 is TGTGCCAGCACCTTGGGGACAGGGCTAACCACAGATACGCAGTATTTT. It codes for CASTLGTGLTTDTQYF.